Listed here is a single T cell receptor (beta chain). The study assigned cohorts using participant-reported clinical history. Two negative PCRs, clearance, or symptom resolution characterized the recovered Cohort 3 donors. This record belongs to a study of blood T cell repertoires in COVID-19. Using immunoSEQ multiplex PCR, the repertoire was profiled, and TCRdb retains in-frame clones only, with some absent. This table holds over 200,000 clones, nearly 90% found once. Looked up from germline, CDR1 is SGHNT and CDR2 is YYREEE (reference sequence). V lost 0 bases and J 3 bases, leaving 14 bases between the germline ends. The CDR3 consists of 16 residues.

What was sequenced was PBMCs or T cells enriched from blood (not recorded which). The rearrangement joins TRBV5-4 to TRBJ2-3; D perhaps matches TRBD2 (6 bases). The receptor comes from a man aged 30-40 years who had recovered from COVID-19. CDR3 bases: TGTGCCAGCAGCTTGGAACTGGATAGCGGAACAGATACGCAGTATTTT. Amino acid sequence: CASSLELDSGTDTQYF.